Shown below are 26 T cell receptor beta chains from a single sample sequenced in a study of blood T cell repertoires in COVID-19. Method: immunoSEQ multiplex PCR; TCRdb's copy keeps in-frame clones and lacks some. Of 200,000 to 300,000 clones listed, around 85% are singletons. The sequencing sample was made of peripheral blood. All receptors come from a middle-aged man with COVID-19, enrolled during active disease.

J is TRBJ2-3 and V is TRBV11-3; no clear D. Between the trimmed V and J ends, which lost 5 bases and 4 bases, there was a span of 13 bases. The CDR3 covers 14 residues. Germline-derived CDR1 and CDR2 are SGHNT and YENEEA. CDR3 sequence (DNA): TGTGCCAGCAGCCATCGACATCTTTCAGATACGCAGTATTTT. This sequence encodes CASSHRHLSDTQYF.

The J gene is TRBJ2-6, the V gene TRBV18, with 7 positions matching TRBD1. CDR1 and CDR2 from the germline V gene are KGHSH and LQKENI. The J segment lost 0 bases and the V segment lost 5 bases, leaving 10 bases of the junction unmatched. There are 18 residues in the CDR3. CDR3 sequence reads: CASSKDRFPTSGANVLTF. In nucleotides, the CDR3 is TGTGCCAGCTCAAAGGACAGGTTCCCCACCTCTGGGGCCAACGTCCTGACTTTC.

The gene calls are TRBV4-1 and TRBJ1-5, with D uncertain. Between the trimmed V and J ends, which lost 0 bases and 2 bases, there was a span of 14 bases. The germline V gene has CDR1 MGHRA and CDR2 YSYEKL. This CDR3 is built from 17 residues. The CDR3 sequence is CASSQDIVRLGNQPQHF. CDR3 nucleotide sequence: TGCGCCAGCAGCCAAGATATAGTCAGGTTAGGCAATCAGCCCCAGCATTTT.

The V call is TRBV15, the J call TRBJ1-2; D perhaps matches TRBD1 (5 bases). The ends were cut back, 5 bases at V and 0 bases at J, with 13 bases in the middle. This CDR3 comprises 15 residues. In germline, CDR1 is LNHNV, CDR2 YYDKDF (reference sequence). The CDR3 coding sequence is TGTGCCACCAGCTCCCGGACATCCGCTAACTATGGCTACACCTTC. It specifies CATSSRTSANYGYTF.

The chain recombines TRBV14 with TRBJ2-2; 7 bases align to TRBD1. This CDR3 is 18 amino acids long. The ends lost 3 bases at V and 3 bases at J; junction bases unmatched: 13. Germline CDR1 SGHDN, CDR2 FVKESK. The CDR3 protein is CASSQNKYRGRDTGELFF. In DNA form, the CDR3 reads TGTGCCAGCAGCCAGAATAAATACAGGGGAAGGGACACCGGGGAGCTGTTTTTT.

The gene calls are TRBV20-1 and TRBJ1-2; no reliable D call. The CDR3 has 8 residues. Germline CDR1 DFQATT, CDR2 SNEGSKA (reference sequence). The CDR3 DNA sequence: TGCCGAACAGACGGCTACACCTTC. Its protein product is CRTDGYTF.

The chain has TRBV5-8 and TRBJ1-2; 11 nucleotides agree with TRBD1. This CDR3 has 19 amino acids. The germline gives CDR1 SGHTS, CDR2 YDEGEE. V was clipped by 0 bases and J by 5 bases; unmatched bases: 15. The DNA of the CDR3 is TGTGCCAGCAGCTTGGATCGGACAGGGGGCGTTAGGTCGGGGTATGGCTACACCTTC. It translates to CASSLDRTGGVRSGYGYTF. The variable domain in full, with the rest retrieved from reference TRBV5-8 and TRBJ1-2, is EAGVTQSPTHLIKTRGQQATLRCSPISGHTSVYWYQQALGLGLQFLLWYDEGEERNRGNFPPRFSGRQFPNYSSELNVNALELEDSALYLCASSLDRTGGVRSGYGYTFGSGTRLTVV.

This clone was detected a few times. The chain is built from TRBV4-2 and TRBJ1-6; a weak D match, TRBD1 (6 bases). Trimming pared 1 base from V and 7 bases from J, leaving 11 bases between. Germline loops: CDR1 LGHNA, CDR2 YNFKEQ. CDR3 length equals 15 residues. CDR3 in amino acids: CASSQGDTGNSPLHF. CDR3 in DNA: TGTGCCAGCAGCCAAGGGGACACAGGGAATTCACCCCTCCACTTT.

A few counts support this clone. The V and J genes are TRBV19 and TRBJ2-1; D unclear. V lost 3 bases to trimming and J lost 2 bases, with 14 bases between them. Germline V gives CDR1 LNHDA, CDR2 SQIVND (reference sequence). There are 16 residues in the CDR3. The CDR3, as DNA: TGTGCCAGTAGTATTGCGGTCTTCGGCCCCTACAATGAGCAGTTCTTC. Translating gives CASSIAVFGPYNEQFF.

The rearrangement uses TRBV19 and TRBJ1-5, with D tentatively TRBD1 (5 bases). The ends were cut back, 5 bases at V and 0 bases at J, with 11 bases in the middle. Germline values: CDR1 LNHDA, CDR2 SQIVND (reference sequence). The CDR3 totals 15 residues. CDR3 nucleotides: TGTGCCAGTAGTGATACAGGTTATAGCAATCAGCCCCAGCATTTT. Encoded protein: CASSDTGYSNQPQHF.

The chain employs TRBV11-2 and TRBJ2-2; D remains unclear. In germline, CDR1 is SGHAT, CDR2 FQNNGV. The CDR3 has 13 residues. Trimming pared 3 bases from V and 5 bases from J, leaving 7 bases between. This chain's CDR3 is CASSFRGTGELFF. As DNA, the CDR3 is TGTGCCAGCAGCTTTCGAGGAACCGGGGAGCTGTTTTTT. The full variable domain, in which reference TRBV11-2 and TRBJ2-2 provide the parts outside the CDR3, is EAGVAQSPRYKIIEKRQSVAFWCNPISGHATLYWYQQILGQGPKLLIQFQNNGVVDDSQLPKDRFSAERLKGVDSTLKIQPAKLEDSAVYLCASSFRGTGELFFGEGSRLTVL.

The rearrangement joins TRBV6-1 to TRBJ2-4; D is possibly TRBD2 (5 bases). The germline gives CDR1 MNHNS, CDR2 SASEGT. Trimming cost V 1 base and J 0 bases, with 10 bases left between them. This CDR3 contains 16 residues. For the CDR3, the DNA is TGTGCCAGCAGTGAAGTATGGAGGACAGCCAAAAACATTCAGTACTTC. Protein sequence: CASSEVWRTAKNIQYF.

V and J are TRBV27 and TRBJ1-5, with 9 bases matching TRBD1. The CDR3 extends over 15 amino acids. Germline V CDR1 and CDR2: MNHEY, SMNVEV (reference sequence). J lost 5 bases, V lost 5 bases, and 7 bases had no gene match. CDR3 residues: CASSPGQGWDQPQHF. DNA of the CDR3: TGTGCCAGCAGTCCGGGACAGGGTTGGGATCAGCCCCAGCATTTT.

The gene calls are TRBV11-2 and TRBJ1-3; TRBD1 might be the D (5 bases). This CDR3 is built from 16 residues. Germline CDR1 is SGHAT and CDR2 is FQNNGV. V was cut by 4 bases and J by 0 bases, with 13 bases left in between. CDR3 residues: CASSSVRGGSGNTIYF. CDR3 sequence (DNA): TGTGCCAGCAGCTCAGTCCGGGGGGGCTCTGGAAACACCATATATTTT.

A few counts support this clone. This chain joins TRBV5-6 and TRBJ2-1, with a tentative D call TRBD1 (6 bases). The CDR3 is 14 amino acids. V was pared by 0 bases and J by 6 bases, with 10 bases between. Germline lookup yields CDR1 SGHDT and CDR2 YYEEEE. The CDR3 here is CASSLGGRGNEQFF. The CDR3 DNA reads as TGTGCCAGCAGCTTGGGTGGCAGGGGCAATGAGCAGTTCTTC.

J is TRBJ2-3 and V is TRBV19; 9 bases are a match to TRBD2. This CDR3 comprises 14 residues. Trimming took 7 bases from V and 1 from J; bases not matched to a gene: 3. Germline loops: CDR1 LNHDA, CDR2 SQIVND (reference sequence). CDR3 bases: TGTGCCAGTAAACAGCGGGGGGGCACAGATACGCAGTATTTT. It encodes CASKQRGGTDTQYF.

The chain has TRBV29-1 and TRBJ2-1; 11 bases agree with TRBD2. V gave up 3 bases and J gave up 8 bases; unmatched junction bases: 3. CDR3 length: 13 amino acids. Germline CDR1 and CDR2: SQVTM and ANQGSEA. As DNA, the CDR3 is TGCAGCGTTGATTTAGCGGGGGGGCATGAGCAGTTCTTC. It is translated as CSVDLAGGHEQFF.

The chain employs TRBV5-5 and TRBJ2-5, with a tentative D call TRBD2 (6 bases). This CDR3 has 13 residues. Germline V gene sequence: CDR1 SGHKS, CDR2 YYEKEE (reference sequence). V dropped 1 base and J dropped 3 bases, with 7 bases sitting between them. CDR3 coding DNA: TGTGCCAGCAGCTTGTGGGGGGAAGAGACCCAGTACTTC. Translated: CASSLWGEETQYF.

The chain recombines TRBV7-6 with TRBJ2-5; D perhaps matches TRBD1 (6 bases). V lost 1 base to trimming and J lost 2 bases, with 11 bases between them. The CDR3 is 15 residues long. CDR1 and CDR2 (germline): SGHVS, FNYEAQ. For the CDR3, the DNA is TGTGCCAGCAGCTTAGGCTTACAGGGACAAGAGACCCAGTACTTC. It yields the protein CASSLGLQGQETQYF.

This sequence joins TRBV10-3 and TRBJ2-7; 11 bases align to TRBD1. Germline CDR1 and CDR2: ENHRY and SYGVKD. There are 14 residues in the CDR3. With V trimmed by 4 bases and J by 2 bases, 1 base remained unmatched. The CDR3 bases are TGTGCCATCAGTGTGGGACAGGGGGCCTACGAGCAGTACTTC. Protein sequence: CAISVGQGAYEQYF.

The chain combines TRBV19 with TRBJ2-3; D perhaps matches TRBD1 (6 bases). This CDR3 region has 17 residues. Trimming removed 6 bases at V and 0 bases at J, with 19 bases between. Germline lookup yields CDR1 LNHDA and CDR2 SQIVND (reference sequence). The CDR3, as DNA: TGTGCCAGTAGGCCCTCCCGCGCACAGGGTAGCACAGATACGCAGTATTTT. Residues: CASRPSRAQGSTDTQYF.

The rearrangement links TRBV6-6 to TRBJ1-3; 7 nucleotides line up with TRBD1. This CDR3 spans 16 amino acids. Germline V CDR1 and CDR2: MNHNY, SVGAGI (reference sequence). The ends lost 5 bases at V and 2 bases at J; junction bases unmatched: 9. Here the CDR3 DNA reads TGTGCCAGCAGTCGAAACAGGGGAAACACTGGAAACACCATATATTTT. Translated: CASSRNRGNTGNTIYF.

In DNA form, the CDR3 reads TGTGCCTGGAGTGGAATGGCCAGGGATGAGCAGTTCTTC. Its protein is CAWSGMARDEQFF. V gene TRBV30 combines with J gene TRBJ2-1; the D gene is possibly TRBD1 (5 bases). Trimming pared 1 base from V and 8 bases from J, leaving 12 bases between. This CDR3 is built from 13 residues. CDR1 is GTSNPN and CDR2 is SVGIG in the germline V gene (reference sequence).

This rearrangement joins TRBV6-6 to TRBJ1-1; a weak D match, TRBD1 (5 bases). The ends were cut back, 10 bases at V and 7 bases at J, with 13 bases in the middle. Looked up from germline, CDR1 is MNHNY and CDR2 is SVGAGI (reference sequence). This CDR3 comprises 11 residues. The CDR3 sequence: CATGGGIEAFF. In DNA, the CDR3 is TGTGCCACCGGGGGGGGGATTGAAGCTTTCTTT.

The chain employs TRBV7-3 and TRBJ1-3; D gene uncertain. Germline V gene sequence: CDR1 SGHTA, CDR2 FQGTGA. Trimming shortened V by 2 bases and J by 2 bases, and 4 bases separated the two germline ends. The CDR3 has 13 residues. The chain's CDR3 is CASSLGPGNTIYF. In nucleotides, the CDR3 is TGTGCCAGCAGCTTAGGCCCTGGAAACACCATATATTTT.

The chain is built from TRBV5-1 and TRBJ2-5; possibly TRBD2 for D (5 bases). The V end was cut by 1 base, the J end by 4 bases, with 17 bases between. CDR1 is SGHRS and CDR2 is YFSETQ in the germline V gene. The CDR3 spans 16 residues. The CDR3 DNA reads TGCGCCAGCAGCTTGAGCGGAGGCAGGATAGGAGAGACCCAGTACTTC. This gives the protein CASSLSGGRIGETQYF.